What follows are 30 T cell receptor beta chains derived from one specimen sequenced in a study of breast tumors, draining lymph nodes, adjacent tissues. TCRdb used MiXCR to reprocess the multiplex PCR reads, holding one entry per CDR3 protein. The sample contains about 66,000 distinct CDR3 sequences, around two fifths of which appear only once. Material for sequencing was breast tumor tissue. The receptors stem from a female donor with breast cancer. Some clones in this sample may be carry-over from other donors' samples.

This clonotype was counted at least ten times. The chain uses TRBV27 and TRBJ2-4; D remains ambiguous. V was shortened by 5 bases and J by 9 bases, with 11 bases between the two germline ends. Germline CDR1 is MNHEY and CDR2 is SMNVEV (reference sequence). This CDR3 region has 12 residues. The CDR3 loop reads CASSGPNAIQYF. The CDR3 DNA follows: TGTGCCAGCAGTGGGCCGAATGCCATTCAGTACTTC.

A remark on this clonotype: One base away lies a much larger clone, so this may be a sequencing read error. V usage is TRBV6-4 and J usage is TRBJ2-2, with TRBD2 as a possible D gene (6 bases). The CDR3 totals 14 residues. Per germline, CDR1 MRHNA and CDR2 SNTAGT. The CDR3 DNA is TGTGCCAGCTCCCAGGGCCGGAACACCGGGGGGCTGTTTTTT. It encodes CASSQGRNTGGLFF.

CDR3 in DNA: TGTGCCAGCAGCTTACCAGGGAGGGGGATTTACGAGCAGTACTTC. Translating gives CASSLPGRGIYEQYF. The chain recombines TRBV7-8 with TRBJ2-7, with TRBD2 as a possible D gene (7 bases). Trimming stripped 2 bases from V and 4 bases from J, with 15 bases between. Germline CDR1 SGHVS, CDR2 FQNEAQ. The CDR3 runs to 15 residues.

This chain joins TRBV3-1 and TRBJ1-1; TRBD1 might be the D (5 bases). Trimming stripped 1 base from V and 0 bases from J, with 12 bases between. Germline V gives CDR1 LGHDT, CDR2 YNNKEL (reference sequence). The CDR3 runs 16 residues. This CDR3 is CASSQGGKGLNTEAFF. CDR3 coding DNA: TGTGCCAGCAGCCAAGGTGGGAAGGGGTTGAACACTGAAGCTTTCTTT.

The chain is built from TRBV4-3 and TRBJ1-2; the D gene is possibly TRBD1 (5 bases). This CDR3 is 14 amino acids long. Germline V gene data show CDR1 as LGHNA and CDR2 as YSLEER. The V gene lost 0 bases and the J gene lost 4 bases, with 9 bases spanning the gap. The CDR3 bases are TGCGCCAGCAGCCAAGAATGGCAGGGCTATGGCTACACCTTC. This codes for CASSQEWQGYGYTF.

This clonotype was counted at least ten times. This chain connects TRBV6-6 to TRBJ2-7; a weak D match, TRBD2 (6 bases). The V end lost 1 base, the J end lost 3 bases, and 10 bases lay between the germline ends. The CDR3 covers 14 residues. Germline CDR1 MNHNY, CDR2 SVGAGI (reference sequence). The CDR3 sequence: CASSYYLANYEQYF. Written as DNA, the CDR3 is TGTGCCAGCAGTTACTATCTAGCGAACTACGAGCAGTACTTC.

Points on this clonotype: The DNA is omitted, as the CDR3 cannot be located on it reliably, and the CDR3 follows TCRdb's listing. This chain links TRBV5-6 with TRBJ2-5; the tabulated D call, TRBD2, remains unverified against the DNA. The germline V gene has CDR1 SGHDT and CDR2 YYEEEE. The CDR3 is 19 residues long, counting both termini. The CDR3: CASSFYICSARLHGETQYF.

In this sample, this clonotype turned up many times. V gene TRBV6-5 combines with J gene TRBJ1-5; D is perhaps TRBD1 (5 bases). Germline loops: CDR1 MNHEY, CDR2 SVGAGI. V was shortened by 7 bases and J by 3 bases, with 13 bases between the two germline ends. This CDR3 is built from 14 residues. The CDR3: CASMPGLNNQPQHF. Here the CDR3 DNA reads TGTGCCAGCATGCCGGGACTGAACAATCAGCCCCAGCATTTT.

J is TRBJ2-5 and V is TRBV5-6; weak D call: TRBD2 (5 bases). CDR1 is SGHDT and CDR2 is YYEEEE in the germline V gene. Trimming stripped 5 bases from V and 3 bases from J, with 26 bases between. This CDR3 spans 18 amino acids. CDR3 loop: CASSFVSQGNTGEETQYF. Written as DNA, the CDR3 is TGTGCCAGCAGTTTTGTCAGTCAAGGGAACACCGGGGAAGAGACCCAGTACTTC.

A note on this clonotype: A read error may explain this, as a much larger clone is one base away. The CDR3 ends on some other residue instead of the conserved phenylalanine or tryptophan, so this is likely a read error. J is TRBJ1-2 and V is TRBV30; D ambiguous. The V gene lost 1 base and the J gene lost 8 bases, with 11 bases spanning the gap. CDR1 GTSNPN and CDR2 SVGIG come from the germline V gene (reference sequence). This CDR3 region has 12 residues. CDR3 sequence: CAWSAGPTGYTS. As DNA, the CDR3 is TGTGCCTGGAGTGCAGGCCCCACAGGCTACACCTCC.

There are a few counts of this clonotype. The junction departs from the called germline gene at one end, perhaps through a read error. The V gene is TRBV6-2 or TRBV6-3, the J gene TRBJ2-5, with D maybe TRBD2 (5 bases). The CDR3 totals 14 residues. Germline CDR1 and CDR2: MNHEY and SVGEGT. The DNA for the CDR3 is TGTGCCAGCAGTCACTCGGTTAGCGTGGAGACCCAGTACTTC. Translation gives CASSHSVSVETQYF.

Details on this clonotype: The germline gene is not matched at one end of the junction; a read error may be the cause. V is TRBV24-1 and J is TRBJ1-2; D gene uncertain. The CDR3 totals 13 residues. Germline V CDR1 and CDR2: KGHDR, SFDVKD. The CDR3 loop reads CATSGSTRYGYTF. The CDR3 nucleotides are TGCGCCACCAGTGGTTCTACCAGATATGGCTACACCTTC.

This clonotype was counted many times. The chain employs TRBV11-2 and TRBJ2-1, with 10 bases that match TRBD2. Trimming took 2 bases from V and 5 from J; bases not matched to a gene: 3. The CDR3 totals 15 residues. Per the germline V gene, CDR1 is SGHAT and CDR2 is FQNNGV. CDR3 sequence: CASSLTSGKHNEQFF. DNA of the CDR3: TGTGCCAGCAGCTTAACTAGCGGGAAGCACAATGAGCAGTTCTTC.

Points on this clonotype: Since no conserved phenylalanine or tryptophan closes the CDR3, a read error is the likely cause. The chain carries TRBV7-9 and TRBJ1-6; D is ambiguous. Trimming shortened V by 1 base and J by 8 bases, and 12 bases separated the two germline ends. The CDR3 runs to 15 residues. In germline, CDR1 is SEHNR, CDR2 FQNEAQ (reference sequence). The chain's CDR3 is CASSLGGLGDSPLHL. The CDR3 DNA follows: TGTGCCAGCAGCTTAGGAGGGTTGGGAGATTCACCCCTCCACCTT.

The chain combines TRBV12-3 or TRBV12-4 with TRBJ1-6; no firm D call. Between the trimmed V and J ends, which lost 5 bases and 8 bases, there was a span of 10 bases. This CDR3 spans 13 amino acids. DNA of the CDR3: TGTGCCAGCAGTCTGAGTTACTATTCACCCCTCCACTTT. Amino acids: CASSLSYYSPLHF.

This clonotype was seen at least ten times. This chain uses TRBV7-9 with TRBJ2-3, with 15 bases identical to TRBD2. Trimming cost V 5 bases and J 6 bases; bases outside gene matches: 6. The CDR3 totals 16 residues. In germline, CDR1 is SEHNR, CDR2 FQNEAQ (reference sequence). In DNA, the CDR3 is TGTGCCAGCAGCCACGGACTAGCGGGGGGGCCTGATACGCAGTATTTT. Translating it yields CASSHGLAGGPDTQYF.

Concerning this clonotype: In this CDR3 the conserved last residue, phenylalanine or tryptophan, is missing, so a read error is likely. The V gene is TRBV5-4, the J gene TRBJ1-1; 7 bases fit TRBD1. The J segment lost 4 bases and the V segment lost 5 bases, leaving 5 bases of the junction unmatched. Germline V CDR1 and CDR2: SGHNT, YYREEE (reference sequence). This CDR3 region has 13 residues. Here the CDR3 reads CASRGTVTTEAFL. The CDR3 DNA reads TGTGCCAGCAGGGGGACAGTGACCACTGAAGCTTTCCTT.

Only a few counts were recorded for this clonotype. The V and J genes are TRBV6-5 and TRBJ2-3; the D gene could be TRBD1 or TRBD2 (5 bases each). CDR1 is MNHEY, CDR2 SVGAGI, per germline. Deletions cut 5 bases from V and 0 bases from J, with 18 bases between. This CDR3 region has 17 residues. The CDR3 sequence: CASSPRDRGPSTDTQYF. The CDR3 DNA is TGTGCCAGCAGTCCCCGGGATAGGGGCCCTAGCACAGATACGCAGTATTTT.

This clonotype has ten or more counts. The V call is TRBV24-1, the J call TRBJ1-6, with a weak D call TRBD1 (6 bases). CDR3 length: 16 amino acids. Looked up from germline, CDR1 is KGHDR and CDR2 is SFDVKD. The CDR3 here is CAPPTGPSSYNSPLHF. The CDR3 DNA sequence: TGTGCTCCTCCTACAGGGCCAAGCTCCTATAATTCACCCCTCCACTTT.

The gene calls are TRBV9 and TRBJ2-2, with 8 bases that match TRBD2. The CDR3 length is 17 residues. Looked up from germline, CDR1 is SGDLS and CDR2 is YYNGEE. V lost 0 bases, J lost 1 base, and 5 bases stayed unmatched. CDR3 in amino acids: CASSVGPSGRNTGELFF. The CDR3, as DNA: TGTGCCAGCAGCGTAGGCCCTAGCGGGCGGAACACCGGGGAGCTGTTTTTT.

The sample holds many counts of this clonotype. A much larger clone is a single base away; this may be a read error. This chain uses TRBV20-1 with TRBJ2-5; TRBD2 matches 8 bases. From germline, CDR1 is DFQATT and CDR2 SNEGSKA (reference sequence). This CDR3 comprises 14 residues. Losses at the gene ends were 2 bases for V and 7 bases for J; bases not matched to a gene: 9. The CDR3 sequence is CSARLAGGGATQYF. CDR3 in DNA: TGCAGTGCTAGACTGGCGGGAGGAGGAGCGACCCAGTACTTC.

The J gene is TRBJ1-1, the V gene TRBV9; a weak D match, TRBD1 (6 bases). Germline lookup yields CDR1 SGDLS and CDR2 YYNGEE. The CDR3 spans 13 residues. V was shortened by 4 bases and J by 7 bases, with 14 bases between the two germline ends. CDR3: CASSTTGRGEAFF. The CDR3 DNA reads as TGTGCCAGCAGCACCACAGGGAGAGGTGAAGCTTTCTTT.

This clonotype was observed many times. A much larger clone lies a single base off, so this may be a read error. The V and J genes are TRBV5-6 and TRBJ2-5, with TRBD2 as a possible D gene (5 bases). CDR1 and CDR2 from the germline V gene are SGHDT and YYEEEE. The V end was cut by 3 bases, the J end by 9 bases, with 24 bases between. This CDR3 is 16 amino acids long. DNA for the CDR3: TGTGCCAGCAGCTCCGAGACTACCGGGGTACGCTTGGCCCAGTACTTC. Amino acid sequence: CASSSETTGVRLAQYF.

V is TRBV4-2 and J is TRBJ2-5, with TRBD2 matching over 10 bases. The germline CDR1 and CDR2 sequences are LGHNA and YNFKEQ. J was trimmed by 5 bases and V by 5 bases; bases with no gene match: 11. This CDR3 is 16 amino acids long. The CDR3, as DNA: TGTGCCAGCAGCACCCCCAGCGGGAGGGCCGGGGAGACCCAGTACTTC. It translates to CASSTPSGRAGETQYF.

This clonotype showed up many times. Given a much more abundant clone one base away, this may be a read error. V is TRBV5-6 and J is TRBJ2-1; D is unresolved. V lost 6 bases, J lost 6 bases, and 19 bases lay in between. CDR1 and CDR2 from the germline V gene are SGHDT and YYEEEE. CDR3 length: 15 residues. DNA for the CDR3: TGTGCCAGCATCCCCCGGGTAGCCGGGCGCAATGAGCAGTTCTTC. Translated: CASIPRVAGRNEQFF. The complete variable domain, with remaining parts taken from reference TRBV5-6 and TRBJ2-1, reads DAGVTQSPTHLIKTRGQQVTLRCSPKSGHDTVSWYQQALGQGPQFIFQYYEEEERQRGNFPDRFSGHQFPNYSSELNVNALLLGDSALYLCASIPRVAGRNEQFFGPGTRLTVL.

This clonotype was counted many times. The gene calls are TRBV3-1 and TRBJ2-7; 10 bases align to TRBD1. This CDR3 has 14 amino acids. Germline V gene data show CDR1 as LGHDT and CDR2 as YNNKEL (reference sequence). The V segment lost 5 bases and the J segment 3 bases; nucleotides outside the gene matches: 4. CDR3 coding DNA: TGTGCCAGCAGCGGACGGACAGGGGGCTACGAGCAGTACTTC. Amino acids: CASSGRTGGYEQYF.

The CDR3 spells CASIVQGAYGYTF. CDR3 coding DNA: TGTGCCAGCATCGTTCAGGGGGCCTATGGCTACACCTTC. V gene TRBV2 combines with J gene TRBJ1-2; TRBD1 aligns across 8 bases. With 7 bases clipped from V and 4 bases from J, the junction kept 5 bases outside the gene matches. CDR1 and CDR2 from the germline V gene are SNHLY and FYNNEI. The CDR3 covers 13 residues.

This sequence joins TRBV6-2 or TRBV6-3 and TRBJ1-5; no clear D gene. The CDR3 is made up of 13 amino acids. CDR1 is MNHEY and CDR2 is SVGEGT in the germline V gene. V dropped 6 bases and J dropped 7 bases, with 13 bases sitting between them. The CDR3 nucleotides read TGTGCCAGCAGACACTCGCGAAACCAGCCCCAGCATTTT. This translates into CASRHSRNQPQHF.

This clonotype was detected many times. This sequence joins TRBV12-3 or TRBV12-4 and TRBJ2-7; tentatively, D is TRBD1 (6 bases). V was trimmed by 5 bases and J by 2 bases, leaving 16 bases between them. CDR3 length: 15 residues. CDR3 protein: CASSNSDRVTYEQYF. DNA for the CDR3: TGTGCCAGCAGTAACTCGGACAGAGTTACCTACGAGCAGTACTTC.

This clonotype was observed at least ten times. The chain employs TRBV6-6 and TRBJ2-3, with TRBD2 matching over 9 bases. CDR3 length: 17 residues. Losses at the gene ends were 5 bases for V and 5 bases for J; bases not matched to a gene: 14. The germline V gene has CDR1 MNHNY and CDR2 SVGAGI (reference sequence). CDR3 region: CASSTRRGREGVDTQYF. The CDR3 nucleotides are TGTGCCAGCAGTACCCGAAGGGGGCGGGAGGGTGTAGATACGCAGTATTTT.